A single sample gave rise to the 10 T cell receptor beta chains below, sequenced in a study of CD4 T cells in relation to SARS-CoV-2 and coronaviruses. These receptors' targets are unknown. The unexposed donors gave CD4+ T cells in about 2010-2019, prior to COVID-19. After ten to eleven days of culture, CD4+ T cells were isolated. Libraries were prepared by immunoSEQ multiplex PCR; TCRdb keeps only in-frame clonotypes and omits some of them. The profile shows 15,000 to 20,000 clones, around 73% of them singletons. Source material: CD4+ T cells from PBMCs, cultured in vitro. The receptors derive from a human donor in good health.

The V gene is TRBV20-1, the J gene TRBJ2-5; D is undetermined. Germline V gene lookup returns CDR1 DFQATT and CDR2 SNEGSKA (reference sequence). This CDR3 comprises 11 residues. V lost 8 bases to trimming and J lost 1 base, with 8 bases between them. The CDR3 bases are TGCAGTCTTAACAGCCAAGAGACCCAGTACTTC. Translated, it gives CSLNSQETQYF.

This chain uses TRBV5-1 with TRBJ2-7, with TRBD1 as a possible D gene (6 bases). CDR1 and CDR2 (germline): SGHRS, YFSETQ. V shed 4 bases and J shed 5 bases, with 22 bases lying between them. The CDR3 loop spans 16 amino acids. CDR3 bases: TGCGCCAGCAGCCCAACGGATCCACAGGGAACCCACGAGCAGTACTTC. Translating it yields CASSPTDPQGTHEQYF.

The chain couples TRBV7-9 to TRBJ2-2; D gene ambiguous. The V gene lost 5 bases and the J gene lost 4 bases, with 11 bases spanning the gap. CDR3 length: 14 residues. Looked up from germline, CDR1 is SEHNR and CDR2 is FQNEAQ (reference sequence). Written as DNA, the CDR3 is TGTGCCAGCAGCCTTAGGATTGTCACCGGGGAGCTGTTTTTT. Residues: CASSLRIVTGELFF.

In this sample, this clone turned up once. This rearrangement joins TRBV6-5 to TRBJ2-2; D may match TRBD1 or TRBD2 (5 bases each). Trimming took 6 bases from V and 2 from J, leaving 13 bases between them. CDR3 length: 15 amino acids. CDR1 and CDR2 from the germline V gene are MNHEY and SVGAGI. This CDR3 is CASRPGHINTGELFF. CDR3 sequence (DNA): TGTGCCAGCAGGCCGGGGCACATAAACACCGGGGAGCTGTTTTTT.

The CDR3 region has the DNA TGTGCCAGTAGTATTGGACAGGGGGCCGCTCAAGAGACCCAGTACTTC. Translated: CASSIGQGAAQETQYF. V is TRBV19 and J is TRBJ2-5; 11 bases line up with TRBD1. CDR1 is LNHDA and CDR2 is SQIVND in the germline V gene (reference sequence). V was clipped by 3 bases and J by 2 bases; unmatched bases: 5. This CDR3 spans 16 amino acids. Looking up the rest from reference TRBV19 and TRBJ2-5 gives the full variable domain: DGGITQSPKYLFRKEGQNVTLSCEQNLNHDAMYWYRQDPGQGLRLIYYSQIVNDFQKGDIAEGYSVSREKKESFPLTVTSAQKNPTAFYLCASSIGQGAAQETQYFGPGTRLLVL.

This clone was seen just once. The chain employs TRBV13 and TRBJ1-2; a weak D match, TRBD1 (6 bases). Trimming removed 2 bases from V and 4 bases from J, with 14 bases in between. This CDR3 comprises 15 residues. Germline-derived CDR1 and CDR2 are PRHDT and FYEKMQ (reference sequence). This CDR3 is CASSLTRVGGYGYTF. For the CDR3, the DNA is TGTGCCAGCAGCTTAACGAGGGTAGGGGGCTATGGCTACACCTTC.

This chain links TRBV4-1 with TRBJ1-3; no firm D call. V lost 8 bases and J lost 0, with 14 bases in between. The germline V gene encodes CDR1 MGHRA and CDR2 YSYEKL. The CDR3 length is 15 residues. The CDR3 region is CASEVREDSGNTIYF. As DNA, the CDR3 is TGCGCCAGCGAGGTGAGGGAGGACTCTGGAAACACCATATATTTT.

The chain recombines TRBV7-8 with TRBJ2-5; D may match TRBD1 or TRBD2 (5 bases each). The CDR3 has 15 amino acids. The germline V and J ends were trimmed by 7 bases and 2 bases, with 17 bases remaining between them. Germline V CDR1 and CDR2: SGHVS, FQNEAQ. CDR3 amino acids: CASKFGTGRQETQYF. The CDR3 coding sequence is TGTGCCAGCAAGTTTGGGACGGGAAGACAAGAGACCCAGTACTTC.

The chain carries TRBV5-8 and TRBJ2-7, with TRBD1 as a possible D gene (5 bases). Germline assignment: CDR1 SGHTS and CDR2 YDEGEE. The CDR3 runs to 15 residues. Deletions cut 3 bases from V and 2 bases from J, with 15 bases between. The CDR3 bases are TGTGCCAGCAGCTATCATATCATGGGGCCCTACGAGCAGTACTTC. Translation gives CASSYHIMGPYEQYF.

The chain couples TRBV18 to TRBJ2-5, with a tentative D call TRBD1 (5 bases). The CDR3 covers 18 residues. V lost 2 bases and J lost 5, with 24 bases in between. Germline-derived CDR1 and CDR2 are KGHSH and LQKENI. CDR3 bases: TGTGCCAGCTCACCATTGGCGGTCTCTGGGGCCGTGATCGAGACCCAGTACTTC. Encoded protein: CASSPLAVSGAVIETQYF.